The TCR beta chain described here comes from a study of PD-1 blockade in classical Hodgkin lymphoma. The V gene lost 7 bases and the J gene lost 3 bases, with 7 bases spanning the gap. The CDR3 totals 12 residues. Germline V gene data show CDR1 as MDHEN and CDR2 as SYDVKM. Study-level results: Complete responders started with a diversity level that resembled newly diagnosed patients at baseline. Newly diagnosed patients reportedly had lower baseline TCR diversity than healthy donors.

Produced via immunoSEQ multiplex PCR; TCRdb's table is partial and in-frame only. Of fewer than 30,000 clones in the sample, approximately 79% are singletons; the top ten hold more than 5%. In the case of this clone: Its antigen remains unknown.

Time point denoted: cycle 4 day 1 (C4D1), after about 6 weeks of nivolumab. In every patient, relapse followed autologous stem cell transplantation, while exposure to brentuximab vedotin differed. The specimen was peripheral blood mononuclear cells (PBMCs), collected before the fourth cycle of nivolumab. This chain joins TRBV28 and TRBJ1-5; D gene ambiguous. This TCR was sampled from a human donor with classical Hodgkin lymphoma. CDR3 DNA sequence: TGTGCCAGCACGAGTGACAATCAGCCCCAGCATTTT. This gives the protein CASTSDNQPQHF.